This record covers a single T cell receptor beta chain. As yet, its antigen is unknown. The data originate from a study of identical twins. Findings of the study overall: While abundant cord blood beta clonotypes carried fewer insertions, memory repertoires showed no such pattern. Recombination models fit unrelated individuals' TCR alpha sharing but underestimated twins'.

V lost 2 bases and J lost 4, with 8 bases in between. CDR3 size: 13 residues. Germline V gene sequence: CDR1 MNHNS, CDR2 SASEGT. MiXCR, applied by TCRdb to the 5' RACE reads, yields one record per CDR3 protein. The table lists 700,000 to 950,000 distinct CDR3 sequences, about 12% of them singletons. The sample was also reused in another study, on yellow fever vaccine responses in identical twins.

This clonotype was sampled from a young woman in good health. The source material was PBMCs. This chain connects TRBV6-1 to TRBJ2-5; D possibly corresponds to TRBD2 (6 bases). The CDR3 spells CASSEFGGETQYF. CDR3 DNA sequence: TGTGCCAGCAGTGAATTCGGGGGAGAGACCCAGTACTTC.